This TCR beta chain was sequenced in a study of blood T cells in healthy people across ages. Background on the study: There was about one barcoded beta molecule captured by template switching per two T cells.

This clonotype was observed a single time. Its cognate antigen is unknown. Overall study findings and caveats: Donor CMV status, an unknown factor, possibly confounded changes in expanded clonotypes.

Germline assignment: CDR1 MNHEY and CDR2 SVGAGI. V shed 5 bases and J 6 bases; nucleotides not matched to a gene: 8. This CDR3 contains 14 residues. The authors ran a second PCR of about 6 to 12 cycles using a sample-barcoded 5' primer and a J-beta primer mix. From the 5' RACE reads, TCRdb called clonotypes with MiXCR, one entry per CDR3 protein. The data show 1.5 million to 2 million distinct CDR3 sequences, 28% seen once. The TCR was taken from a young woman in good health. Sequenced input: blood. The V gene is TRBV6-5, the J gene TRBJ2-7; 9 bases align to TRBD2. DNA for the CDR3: TGTGCCAGCAGTCCAGCGGGAGGTACCTGCGAGCAGTACTTC. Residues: CASSPAGGTCEQYF.